This T cell receptor (beta chain) was identified in a study of cytomegalovirus exposure and HLA in healthy donors (TCRdb year 2017). Turning to the overall study: An earlier analysis of roughly 570 of the donors reported 276 Gb of sequence data and about 120 million unique TCR beta sequences obtained from around 180 million T cells. About 300 gigabases of sequencing data and 80 million or so unique TCR sequences were included in an early release covering roughly 600 HLA-typed donors. Of the 350 to 450 genotyped donors, around 81% fell in the genetic ancestry cluster associated with self-reported Caucasian donors. The study was designed to test whether signatures of past pathogen exposure could be identified by cataloging public T cell receptors. The study used immunosequencing to profile the T cell repertoires of 666 subjects and linked those repertoires to cytomegalovirus serostatus. Along with the 666-subject first cohort, a separate validation cohort of about 110 different subjects was used. High-throughput TCR immunosequencing, statistical association of individual TCRs with disease status, and machine learning were combined to predict cytomegalovirus infection status. To study patterns of TCR occurrence, a later analysis re-analyzed previously published TCR beta repertoires from around 700 donors and added high-resolution HLA genotyping. In the later analysis, no new phenotypic data were used to find candidate immune exposures; instead, reliance was placed on TCR beta sequences and their occurrence across donors. To decide whether each TCR beta V gene segment behaved as functional or pseudogenic, an earlier analysis of 587 of the donors relied on high-throughput TCR beta sequencing. Donor age, sex, ethnicity and CMV serostatus were compiled together with the repertoire data. Genome-wide SNP genotypes for about three fifths of the roughly 700 donors were used in a later genetic analysis, which treated that subset as a discovery cohort. Every discovery cohort repertoire had been produced on one sequencing platform. Class I and class II HLA loci were covered by the typing at four-digit resolution. The number of typed donors differed by locus: about 620-630 for A, B, C, DRB1 and DQB1; 522 for DQA1; roughly 600 for DPA1; and about 450 for DPB1. Four or five DR-DQ haplotypes were treated as single units for association and clustering because of strong linkage in the cohort. Among 398 genotyped donors of the cohort, an average of roughly 240,000 unique TCR beta nucleotide sequences were sequenced per donor, roughly 18% of them non-productive. General conclusions and limits of the study: The cohort was sequenced for TCR beta chains only, and without alpha or paired-chain data the features that could be detected were limited. The earlier analysis of some 540 of the donors excluded about 16 rarely observed V segments, including chromosome 9 orphons, because counts were too low. In a later analysis, HLA-associated TCR beta chains showed more clonal expansion and lower generation probabilities than non-associated chains that were equally common. It was suggested by the authors that the approach could potentially be generalized to other disease states and immunological phenotypes. At a false discovery rate of 0.05, a later analysis linked about 16,000 TCR beta sequences to specific HLA alleles. Cytomegalovirus status was reported to be diagnosed by the classifier with high specificity and sensitivity in both the original and validation cohorts. Correlated functional status among segregating V segments might be attributable to linkage disequilibrium, but an unknown experimental factor could not be ruled out. Roughly uniform sequencing depth across donors was assumed in presence/absence analyses, although this assumption may not hold. CMV serostatus was the only immune exposure information available for the cohort. Because HLA typing was unavailable for some donors at each locus, only the typed subset was used in association tests. A cluster of highly shared sequence variants was judged likely to represent a technical artifact of the sequencing pipeline. In a later analysis, most CMV-associated TCR beta chains were found to appear HLA-restricted, with HLA associations seemingly driven largely by CMV exposure. In an earlier analysis of fewer than 700 of the donors, most TCR beta V segments appeared in productive rearrangements about 87% or about 30% of the time, broadly matching IMGT annotations. Some IMGT-functional V segments, including TRBV6-2 and TRBV6-3, could not be told apart with the 87-base-pair reads, so those segments were excluded. In a later analysis, the rate of TCR association differed among HLA loci, with DRB1 alleles having the most associated TCRs and HLA-C alleles having the fewest. A further reported finding was that TCR beta sequences accurately predicted the HLA-A and HLA-B alleles for most subjects in the first cohort. A later genetic analysis reported fewer N-insertions in productive TCRs among donors in an Asian-associated ancestry cluster than the roughly 700-donor mean. In vitro tests confirmed that a few of the cytomegalovirus-associated TCR beta chains recognize cytomegalovirus antigens. In a later analysis, several top co-occurrence clusters were reported to appear linked to parvovirus B19, influenza, CMV and Epstein-Barr virus. Across donors, most TCR sequences were observed very rarely, whereas some public TCRs were present in many individuals. The study listed 164 TCR beta chains as associated with cytomegalovirus. A later genetic analysis associated a missense DCLRE1C variant with V-gene and J-gene trimming of TCR beta chains, and an independent cohort replicated the association. Assigning TCR associations to individual alleles was difficult when HLA alleles, especially DR and DQ, strongly co-occurred.

Reading from cysteine to phenylalanine, the CDR3 counts 16 amino acids. The kept DNA is CDR3 alone, 48 bases in frame from the first base. The germline V gene (reference sequence) supplies CDR1 SEHNR and CDR2 FQNEAQ. V is clipped by 0 bases and J by 0 bases, and the sequence between their germline boundaries is 11 bases long. As for this clone: No cognate antigen has been identified for it. Base qualities were left out, and no much larger clone turns up one base away.

To prepare the library, the immunoSEQ multiplex PCR assay was applied. For the multiplex PCR, a mixture combining 60 forward primers for TCR Vbeta segments and 13 reverse primers for TCR Jbeta segments was used. The CDR3 region of rearranged TCR beta genes was amplified from genomic DNA with a multiplex PCR assay. On the Illumina HiSeq System, the amplified TCR beta libraries were sequenced as 87-base-pair reads. Regarding the original processing steps: A later analysis tallied roughly 80 million unique TCR beta chains across the 600 to 700 repertoires, and approximately 12 million of those chains were shared by two or more donors. A nearest-neighbor algorithm error-corrected the raw reads and collapsed the reads into unique sequences, merging closely related sequences to remove PCR and sequencing errors. V, D and J gene segments were assigned by aligning CDR3 sequences to IMGT reference sequences. For a sequence to be retained, a match of at least six nucleotides to both a V gene segment and a J gene segment was required. A rearrangement counted as productive if the CDR3 had no stop codons and remained in frame with V and J, and every other rearrangement counted as non-productive. CDR3 was defined by IMGT convention, running from the second conserved V-encoded cysteine to the conserved J-encoded phenylalanine. The earlier analysis of some 540 of the donors excluded any sequence lacking an unambiguous match to a single V gene segment. An earlier analysis of 500 to 600 of the donors classified V segments as functional when productive rearrangements were above 56.7% and as segregating when the standard deviation between donors was above 5%. A statistical classification framework was built for diagnosing cytomegalovirus status from the catalog of TCR beta chain sequences. In a later analysis, V and J genes were assigned by comparing TCR nucleotide sequences against IMGT/GENE-DB human TR gene sequences. In a later analysis, CDR3 sequences and most-parsimonious VDJ recombination scenarios were assigned using the TCRdist pipeline. A later analysis defined each TCR beta chain by its CDR3 amino acid sequence plus V-gene family, and excluded reads lacking a unique V-gene family. As a way to deal with suspected cross-contamination and a sequencing artifact, a later analysis dropped 500 to 700 nucleotide sequences that were highly shared and had low generation probability. In a later analysis, a clonal expansion index was calculated for each public chain from normalized within-repertoire ranks of inferred template counts. Generation probabilities in a later analysis came from a VDJ recombination model fitted to out-of-frame rearrangements, and those results were checked against IGoR. A later analysis scored TCR-TCR, TCR-HLA and TCR-CMV co-occurrence with hypergeometric tests, applying a repertoire-size bias correction to TCR pairs. A later analysis estimated false discovery rates by permuting HLA or CMV assignments 20 times. In a later analysis, co-occurring TCRs were grouped with DBSCAN, and TCRdist sequence similarity was added when clustering was performed within HLA-allele-positive subsets. Co-occurrence clustering excluded repertoires with fewer than 30,000 or more than 120,000 public chains, plus five with anomalous nucleotide sharing. TCRdb stores this immuneACCESS table with in-frame sequences only. Part of the clones is absent; in the studies checked, under half of the shortfall reflects unresolved V genes, and no reason is known for the rest. The V and J calls and clone size come from that table; D and trimming were worked out from the DNA. The sample table holds about 94,000 clones, of which 79% were seen once. Of the sample, over 3% is held by the ten largest clones.

The cohort comprised fewer than 750 healthy bone marrow donors. All cohort members were sampled while nominally healthy, although unrecorded immune exposures were likely present. The donor was CMV seronegative and belonged to the group of over 350 seronegative cohort members. Each donor provided a peripheral blood sample, and peripheral blood mononuclear cells were used for TCR beta sequencing. The Qiagen DNeasy Blood Extraction Kit was used to extract genomic DNA from the blood cell samples. The sample consisted of PBMCs. The rearrangement combines TRBV7-9 with TRBJ1-2; matching of 5 bases hints at TRBD1 as the D gene. This clonotype was obtained from a woman in her 40s in good health and CMV-seronegative. The nucleotide sequence is TGTGCCAGCAGCTTAGCTCTGACAGAAGCTAACTATGGCTACACCTTC. It codes for CASSLALTEANYGYTF. When the CDR3 is completed using the reference TRBV7-9 and TRBJ1-2 genes on either side, the full variable domain is DTGVSQNPRHKITKRGQNVTFRCDPISEHNRLYWYRQTLGQGPEFLTYFQNEAQLEKSRLLSDRFSAERPKGSFSTLEIQRTEQGDSAMYLCASSLALTEANYGYTFGSGTRLTVV.